The clone carrying this TCR beta chain has just a few counts. Its cognate antigen is unknown. TCRdb processed the reads anew with MiXCR; each CDR3 protein has one entry. The sample includes a few hundred thousand distinct CDR3 sequences, 30% to 40% of them seen just once. This sample was taken from a study of T cell repertoires in cytomegalovirus infection. At the level of the study: As its CMV epitopes, the study selected recently identified HLA-C-restricted and well-studied HLA-B-restricted targets. Indicated by public TCR beta signatures were CMV infection and matching HLA type.

Broader study findings: There were HLA-C-restricted CMV-specific TCR beta clonotypes dominating the ex vivo response. Frequencies of public TCR beta families were cumulated, and this identified carriers of CMV plus the relevant HLA.

CDR1 is SGHTA, CDR2 FQGTGA, per germline. The ends were cut back, 5 bases at V and 4 bases at J, with 19 bases in the middle. The CDR3 has 16 residues. The clonotype originates from a human donor in good health (CMV status not recorded). Some clones in this sample may be carry-over from other donors' samples. V usage is TRBV7-3 and J usage is TRBJ2-3, with D maybe TRBD2 (6 bases). This specimen was cultured PBMCs, taken from culture after CMV antigen stimulation. The CDR3 nucleotides read TGTGCCAGCAGCACCAATTATAAGGGAGGAGCAGATACGCAGTATTTT. Protein sequence: CASSTNYKGGADTQYF.